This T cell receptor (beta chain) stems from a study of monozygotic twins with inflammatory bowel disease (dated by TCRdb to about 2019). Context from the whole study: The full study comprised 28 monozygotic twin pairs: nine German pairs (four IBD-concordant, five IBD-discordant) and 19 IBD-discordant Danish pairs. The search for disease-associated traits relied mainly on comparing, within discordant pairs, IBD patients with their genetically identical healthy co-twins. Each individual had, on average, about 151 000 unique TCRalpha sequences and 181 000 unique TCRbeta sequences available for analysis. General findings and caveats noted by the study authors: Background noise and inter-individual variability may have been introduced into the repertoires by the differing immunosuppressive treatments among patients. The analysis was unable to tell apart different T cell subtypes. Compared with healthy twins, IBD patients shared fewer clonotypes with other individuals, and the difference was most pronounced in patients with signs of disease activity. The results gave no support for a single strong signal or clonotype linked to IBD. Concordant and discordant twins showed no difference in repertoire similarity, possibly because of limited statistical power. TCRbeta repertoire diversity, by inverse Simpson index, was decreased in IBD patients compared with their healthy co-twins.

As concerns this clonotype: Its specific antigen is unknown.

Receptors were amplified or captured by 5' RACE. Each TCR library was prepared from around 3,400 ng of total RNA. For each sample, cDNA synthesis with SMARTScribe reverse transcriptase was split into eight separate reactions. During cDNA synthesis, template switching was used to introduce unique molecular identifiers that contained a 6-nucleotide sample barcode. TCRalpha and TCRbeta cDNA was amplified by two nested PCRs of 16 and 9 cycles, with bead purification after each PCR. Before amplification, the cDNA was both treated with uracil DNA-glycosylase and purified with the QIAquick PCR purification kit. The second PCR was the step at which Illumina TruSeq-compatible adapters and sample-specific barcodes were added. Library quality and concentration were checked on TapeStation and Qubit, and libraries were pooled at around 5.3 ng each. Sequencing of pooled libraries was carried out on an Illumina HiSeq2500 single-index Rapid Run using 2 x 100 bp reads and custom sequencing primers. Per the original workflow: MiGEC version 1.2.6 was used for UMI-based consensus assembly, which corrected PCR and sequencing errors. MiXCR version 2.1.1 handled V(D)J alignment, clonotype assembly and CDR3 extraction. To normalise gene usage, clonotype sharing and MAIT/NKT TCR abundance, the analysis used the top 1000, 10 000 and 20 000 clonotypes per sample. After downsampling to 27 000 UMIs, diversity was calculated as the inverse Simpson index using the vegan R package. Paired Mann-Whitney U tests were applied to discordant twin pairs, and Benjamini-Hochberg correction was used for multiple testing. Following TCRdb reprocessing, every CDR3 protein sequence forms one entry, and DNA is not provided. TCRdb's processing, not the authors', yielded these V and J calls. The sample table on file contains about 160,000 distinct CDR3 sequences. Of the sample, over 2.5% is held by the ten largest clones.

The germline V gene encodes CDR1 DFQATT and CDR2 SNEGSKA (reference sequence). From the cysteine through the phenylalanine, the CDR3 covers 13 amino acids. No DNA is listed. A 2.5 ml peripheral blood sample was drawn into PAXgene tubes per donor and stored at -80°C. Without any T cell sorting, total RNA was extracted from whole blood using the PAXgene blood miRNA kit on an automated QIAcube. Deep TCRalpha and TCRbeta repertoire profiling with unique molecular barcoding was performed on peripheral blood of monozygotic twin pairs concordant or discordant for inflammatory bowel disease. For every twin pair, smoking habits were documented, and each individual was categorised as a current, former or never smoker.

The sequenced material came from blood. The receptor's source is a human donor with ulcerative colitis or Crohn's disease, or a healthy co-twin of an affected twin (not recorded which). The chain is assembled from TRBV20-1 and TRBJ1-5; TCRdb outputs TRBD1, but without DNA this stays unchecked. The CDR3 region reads CSARDRGSRPQHF.